This TCR beta chain was identified during a study of T cells in Graves' hyperthyroidism and ophthalmopathy. Overall study context: Initial diagnosis, before any treatment, was when peripheral blood was collected.

Patients with ophthalmopathy all had a Clinical Activity Score of at least 3, a NOSPECS grade of at least 4 and duration under 3 months. Diagnoses were established using clinical symptoms, serum thyroxine and TRAb, thyroid ultrasound and orbital computed tomography. General observations from the study: Researchers found most expanded thyroid clonotypes above 0.001 in blood as well.

Amplification of TCR beta CDR3 regions used RNA as the template. RT-PCR in the first round (using the HTBI primer set) targeted the TCR CDR3. A single record per CDR3 protein comes from TCRdb applying MiXCR to the multiplex PCR reads. The sample lists around 690,000 distinct CDR3 sequences; less than 25% were seen once. Trimming cost V 6 bases and J 4 bases; bases outside gene matches: 6. The V gene's germline CDR1 is SNHLY and CDR2 FYNNEI. The CDR3 extends over 14 amino acids. This clonotype has a count of ten or more. The antigen remains undetermined. The chain recombines TRBV2 with TRBJ2-7, with 10 positions matching TRBD1. Sequencing input: blood. This TCR was recovered from a man aged 30 to 45 with Graves' ophthalmopathy. The CDR3: CASRDWDRGYEQYF. The CDR3 nucleotides are TGTGCCAGCAGAGACTGGGACAGGGGTTACGAGCAGTACTTC.